Listed here are 6 T cell receptor beta chains from one sample, sequenced in a study of cytomegalovirus exposure and HLA in healthy donors. Researchers ran the PCR with 60 Vbeta and 13 Jbeta primers. Profiling relied on immunoSEQ multiplex PCR, and the TCRdb table lists in-frame clones only, not all of them. The sample lists over 100,000 clones, roughly 76% occurring once. The sample comprised PBMCs. The receptor set was obtained from a woman aged 45-65 years in good health and CMV-seropositive.

V and J are TRBV6-6 and TRBJ2-3, with a tentative D call TRBD1 (6 bases). The germline V and J ends were trimmed by 4 bases and 2 bases, with 16 bases remaining between them. The CDR3 spans 16 residues. Per the germline V gene, CDR1 is MNHNY and CDR2 is SVGAGI (reference sequence). The CDR3 here is CASSWSGTPPTDTQYF. DNA for the CDR3: TGTGCCAGCAGTTGGTCTGGGACACCCCCCACAGATACGCAGTATTTT.

V gene TRBV18 combines with J gene TRBJ1-6; no firm D call. V lost 3 bases, J lost 6 bases, and 6 bases lay in between. This CDR3 is 13 amino acids long. Germline V lookup: CDR1 KGHSH, CDR2 LQKENI. CDR3 amino acids: CASSPPSNSPLHF. CDR3 nucleotide sequence: TGTGCCAGCTCACCCCCCTCTAATTCACCCCTCCACTTT.

This chain links TRBV11-3 with TRBJ2-3; TRBD2 matches 14 bases. CDR1 is SGHNT and CDR2 is YENEEA in the germline V gene. The CDR3 covers 14 residues. V trimming: 8 bases; J trimming: 5 bases; junction bases outside the gene matches: 3. CDR3: CASGTSGGEDTQYF. The CDR3 coding sequence is TGTGCCAGCGGGACTAGCGGGGGAGAAGATACGCAGTATTTT.

The chain couples TRBV4-1 to TRBJ2-3; tentative D call: TRBD2 (6 bases). The germline V and J ends were trimmed by 5 bases and 5 bases, with 17 bases remaining between them. The CDR3 contains 15 residues. Germline-derived CDR1 and CDR2 are MGHRA and YSYEKL. In DNA, the CDR3 is TGCGCCAGCAGCGTGGGACTGGATGCTCGAGATACGCAGTATTTT. Amino acids: CASSVGLDARDTQYF.

A single count supports this clone. The chain is built from TRBV5-6 and TRBJ1-6, with D unresolved. The CDR3 length is 15 residues. The germline CDR1 and CDR2 sequences are SGHDT and YYEEEE. V lost 0 bases and J lost 4, with 8 bases in between. The chain's CDR3 is CASSLEEQYNSPLHF. The CDR3 nucleotides read TGTGCCAGCAGCTTGGAAGAACAGTATAATTCACCCCTCCACTTT.

The V gene is TRBV5-1, the J gene TRBJ2-1; D perhaps matches TRBD1 (6 bases). CDR1 SGHRS and CDR2 YFSETQ come from the germline V gene. CDR3 length: 13 amino acids. The V and J ends lost 1 base and 8 bases respectively, with 10 bases between them. The CDR3 sequence: CASSLWGRDEQFF. The CDR3 region has the DNA TGCGCCAGCAGCTTGTGGGGGCGGGATGAGCAGTTCTTC.